The clone carrying this T cell receptor beta chain was counted a few times. J was trimmed by 3 bases and V by 7 bases; bases with no gene match: 12. The CDR3 extends over 17 amino acids. The germline V gene encodes CDR1 SNHLY and CDR2 FYNNEI. A split of CD4+ cells into CD45RA+ naive and CD45RA-negative memory subsets was performed. Repertoires were generated with immunoSEQ multiplex PCR, while TCRdb's copy carries only in-frame clones and drops some. The data contain millions of clones, approximately 93% of them singletons. The data are from a study of shared clonotypes between healthy human individuals.

The specimen sequenced was naive CD4+ T cells from PBMCs. Regarding subset: CD45RA+ positively selected. The clonotype originates from a man aged 18 to 30 in good health. Some clones in this sample may be carry-over from other donors' samples. This chain uses TRBV2 with TRBJ1-4; 9 bases agree with TRBD1. The CDR3 here is CASITRDRVFANEKLFF. The CDR3 DNA reads as TGTGCCAGCATCACGAGGGACAGGGTGTTTGCTAATGAAAAACTGTTTTTT.